This entry lists 23 T cell receptor beta chains sequenced from one sample in a study of cytomegalovirus exposure and HLA in healthy donors. The PCR used 60 Vbeta and 13 Jbeta primers. This table comes from immunoSEQ multiplex PCR, and its TCRdb copy is limited to in-frame clones, with some not included. The table lists around 190,000 clones, roughly 90% of them singletons. Sequencing used PBMCs. These receptors were obtained from a boy aged 2 to 10 in good health and CMV-seronegative.

The V call is TRBV6-5, the J call TRBJ2-1; possible D gene TRBD2, 6 bases. Germline assignment: CDR1 MNHEY and CDR2 SVGAGI. The CDR3 is made up of 15 amino acids. Trimming cost V 6 bases and J 0 bases, with 12 bases left between them. CDR3 protein: CASRQRASSYNEQFF. In DNA form, the CDR3 reads TGTGCCAGCAGGCAGCGGGCGAGCTCCTACAATGAGCAGTTCTTC.

The chain is built from TRBV30 and TRBJ2-5; 7 bases map to TRBD2. Trimming cost V 0 bases and J 4 bases; bases outside gene matches: 2. This CDR3 comprises 13 residues. Germline-derived CDR1 and CDR2 are GTSNPN and SVGIG (reference sequence). For the CDR3, the DNA is TGTGCCTGGAGTGTAGCGGGAATAGAGACCCAGTACTTC. Translation: CAWSVAGIETQYF. The full variable domain, rest sourced from reference TRBV30 and TRBJ2-5, is SQTIHQWPATLVQPVGSPLSLECTVEGTSNPNLYWYRQAAGRGLQLLFYSVGIGQISSEVPQNLSASRPQDRQFILSSKKLLLSDSGFYLCAWSVAGIETQYFGPGTRLLVL.

There are a few counts of this clone. The chain combines TRBV18 with TRBJ2-7, with 7 bases identical to TRBD2. Germline V gene data show CDR1 as KGHSH and CDR2 as LQKENI. V was pared by 3 bases and J by 7 bases, with 3 bases of the junction left unmatched. CDR3 size: 12 residues. CDR3 loop: CASSPGGSEQYF. The CDR3 DNA reads as TGTGCCAGCTCACCGGGAGGGAGTGAGCAGTACTTC.

The chain employs TRBV7-3 and TRBJ1-5, with D perhaps matching TRBD1 (5 bases). This CDR3 comprises 13 residues. Per the germline V gene, CDR1 is SGHTA and CDR2 is FQGTGA. Trimming cost V 6 bases and J 5 bases, with 11 bases left between them. The CDR3, as DNA: TGTGCCAGCAGTAAGGGGCTCTATCAGCCCCAGCATTTT. It codes for CASSKGLYQPQHF.

The V gene is TRBV28, the J gene TRBJ1-5, with unresolved D. Germline V gene data show CDR1 as MDHEN and CDR2 as SYDVKM. Trimming removed 6 bases at V and 7 bases at J, with 13 bases between. The CDR3 spans 13 residues. CDR3 loop: CASSPRVGQPQHF. Here the CDR3 DNA reads TGTGCCAGCAGCCCACGGGTCGGGCAGCCCCAGCATTTT.

V is TRBV9 and J is TRBJ1-2; no firm D call. V dropped 0 bases and J dropped 1 base, with 7 bases sitting between them. CDR1 SGDLS and CDR2 YYNGEE come from the germline V gene. The CDR3 spans 14 residues. The CDR3 loop reads CASSVGPGNYGYTF. The CDR3 DNA reads as TGTGCCAGCAGCGTAGGGCCAGGTAACTATGGCTACACCTTC.

This chain links TRBV6-1 with TRBJ2-7; 9 bases align to TRBD2. Germline V gene lookup returns CDR1 MNHNS and CDR2 SASEGT. J lost 5 bases, V lost 4 bases, and 9 bases had no gene match. The length of the CDR3 is 15 residues. This CDR3 is CASSVLAGDRDEQYF. The DNA for the CDR3 is TGTGCCAGCAGTGTATTAGCGGGAGACCGAGACGAGCAGTACTTC.

J is TRBJ2-7 and V is TRBV7-2; 10 nucleotides agree with TRBD1. This CDR3 has 15 amino acids. V shed 5 bases and J 5 bases; nucleotides not matched to a gene: 9. Germline V gene lookup returns CDR1 SGHTA and CDR2 FQGNSA. This CDR3 is CASSPRGQGSDEQYF. The CDR3 nucleotides read TGTGCCAGCAGCCCCCGGGGACAGGGGTCGGACGAGCAGTACTTC. Combining the CDR3 with reference TRBV7-2 and TRBJ2-7 gives the whole variable domain GAGVSQSPSNKVTEKGKDVELRCDPISGHTALYWYRQSLGQGLEFLIYFQGNSAPDKSGLPSDRFSAERTGGSVSTLTIQRTQQEDSAVYLCASSPRGQGSDEQYFGPGTRLTVT.

V and J are TRBV5-5 and TRBJ2-2, with TRBD2 matching 16 bases. Germline V gene data show CDR1 as SGHKS and CDR2 as YYEKEE (reference sequence). Trimming took 4 bases from V and 6 from J; bases not matched to a gene: 0. CDR3 length equals 15 residues. CDR3 DNA sequence: TGTGCCAGCAGCGGGACTAGCGGGGGGGCCGGGGAGCTGTTTTTT. Translated, it gives CASSGTSGGAGELFF.

A few counts support this clone. The chain employs TRBV7-9 and TRBJ1-2; D uncertain. V lost 1 base and J 6 bases, leaving 9 bases between the germline ends. Germline CDR1 reads SEHNR; CDR2 reads FQNEAQ (reference sequence). The CDR3 loop spans 13 amino acids. The CDR3 DNA is TGTGCCAGCAGCTTAGGTAGAGAGGATGGCTACACCTTC. Residues: CASSLGREDGYTF.

The chain links TRBV23-1 to TRBJ1-5, with D uncertain. TRBV23-1 is known as an ORF, though its function is uncertain. Trimming took 0 bases from V and 1 from J, leaving 13 bases between them. The CDR3 has 17 residues. The CDR3 spells CASSQSVLGTSNQPQHF. The CDR3 DNA reads as TGCGCCAGCAGTCAATCGGTTCTAGGAACGAGCAATCAGCCCCAGCATTTT.

The gene calls are TRBV7-3 and TRBJ2-1; D perhaps matches TRBD2 (6 bases). The CDR3 has 16 amino acids. Trimming cost V 1 base and J 2 bases, with 12 bases left between them. The germline CDR1 and CDR2 sequences are SGHTA and FQGTGA. The CDR3 loop is CASSLSFGRPYNEQFF. For the CDR3, the DNA is TGTGCCAGCAGCTTAAGTTTCGGGAGACCCTACAATGAGCAGTTCTTC.

The chain carries TRBV7-9 and TRBJ1-1; unclear D gene. Germline V lookup: CDR1 SEHNR, CDR2 FQNEAQ (reference sequence). V lost 3 bases to trimming and J lost 1 base, with 15 bases between them. The CDR3 has 16 amino acids. The CDR3 region is CASSLMEGGPNTEAFF. In nucleotides, the CDR3 is TGTGCCAGCAGCTTGATGGAGGGTGGGCCGAACACTGAAGCTTTCTTT.

This clone was found once. V usage is TRBV5-8 and J usage is TRBJ1-2, with D unresolved. Germline CDR1 reads SGHTS; CDR2 reads YDEGEE. This CDR3 has 15 amino acids. Trimming stripped 0 bases from V and 6 bases from J, with 15 bases between. CDR3 residues: CASSLGAFGEDGYTF. Written as DNA, the CDR3 is TGTGCCAGCAGCTTGGGCGCTTTTGGAGAGGATGGCTACACCTTC.

The chain has TRBV29-1 and TRBJ1-1; D may be TRBD1 (5 bases). CDR1 and CDR2 from the germline V gene are SQVTM and ANQGSEA. The CDR3 contains 12 residues. Trimming removed 3 bases at V and 6 bases at J, with 11 bases between. The CDR3 loop is CSVDPRGAEAFF. The CDR3 coding sequence is TGCAGCGTTGACCCACGGGGGGCTGAAGCTTTCTTT.

Turning to this clone: This same CDR3 is encoded by further DNA sequences in the sample. The chain uses TRBV27 and TRBJ2-1, with D maybe TRBD2 (5 bases). In germline, CDR1 is MNHEY, CDR2 SMNVEV (reference sequence). The CDR3 runs to 14 residues. Trimming cost V 0 bases and J 4 bases, with 7 bases left between them. In DNA form, the CDR3 reads TGTGCCAGCAGTTTATCGGGAGTATACAATGAGCAGTTCTTC. It encodes CASSLSGVYNEQFF.

This chain links TRBV5-4 with TRBJ1-5, with 7 bases identical to TRBD1. The germline gives CDR1 SGHNT, CDR2 YYREEE (reference sequence). After removal of 4 bases from V and 4 bases from J, the junction contained 5 bases not matched to a gene. CDR3 length: 14 amino acids. This CDR3 reads CASSPAGGNQPQHF. In nucleotides, the CDR3 is TGTGCCAGCAGCCCTGCAGGGGGGAATCAGCCCCAGCATTTT.

This rearrangement joins TRBV19 to TRBJ2-7; 9 positions match TRBD1. CDR3 length equals 14 residues. Germline CDR1 reads LNHDA; CDR2 reads SQIVND (reference sequence). With V trimmed by 3 bases and J by 2 bases, 2 bases remained unmatched. The CDR3 loop reads CASSIRDRAYEQYF. The CDR3 nucleotides are TGTGCCAGTAGTATCCGGGACAGGGCCTACGAGCAGTACTTC.

V gene TRBV6-1 combines with J gene TRBJ1-2, with D perhaps matching TRBD1 (6 bases). This CDR3 is 15 amino acids long. Germline V lookup: CDR1 MNHNS, CDR2 SASEGT. V shed 6 bases and J shed 4 bases, with 18 bases lying between them. The CDR3 sequence is CASSLTGNGFYGYTF. The CDR3, as DNA: TGTGCCAGCAGCCTTACAGGGAATGGGTTCTATGGCTACACCTTC.

The gene calls are TRBV9 and TRBJ2-2; weak D call: TRBD2 (5 bases). The CDR3 loop spans 13 amino acids. Trimming took off 2 bases at V and 7 bases at J, with 9 bases between the two ends. Germline V gives CDR1 SGDLS, CDR2 YYNGEE. As DNA, the CDR3 is TGTGCCAGCAGCGTGACTGGAGGCGGGGAGCTGTTTTTT. Its protein is CASSVTGGGELFF.

Only one count was recorded for this clone. This chain links TRBV29-1 with TRBJ2-5; tentatively, D is TRBD1 (5 bases). Germline CDR1 and CDR2: SQVTM and ANQGSEA. The CDR3 covers 14 residues. The CDR3 sequence: CSSEGLQVQETQYF. Written as DNA, the CDR3 is TGCAGTTCTGAAGGTCTACAGGTCCAAGAGACCCAGTACTTC.

V and J are TRBV30 and TRBJ2-7; D gene uncertain. V gave up 1 base and J gave up 4 bases, with 14 bases separating them. This CDR3 contains 14 residues. Germline V CDR1 and CDR2: GTSNPN, SVGIG (reference sequence). Here the CDR3 DNA reads TGTGCCTGGAGTGGCAATAACAGCCCTTACGAGCAGTACTTC. Residues: CAWSGNNSPYEQYF.

The chain couples TRBV5-4 to TRBJ2-3; 11 positions match TRBD2. The V and J ends lost 4 bases and 0 bases, in that order; junction bases with no gene match: 10. The CDR3 is made up of 18 amino acids. CDR1 and CDR2 (germline): SGHNT, YYREEE (reference sequence). The CDR3 sequence: CASSRTLAGGYSTDTQYF. CDR3 nucleotides: TGTGCCAGCAGCAGGACCTTAGCGGGAGGGTATAGCACAGATACGCAGTATTTT.